The following is a T cell receptor (beta chain) sequence with its context. The sample originates from a study of blood T cell repertoires in COVID-19. Study at large: From T cells, B-cell-depleted T cells, or PBMCs came the material, which was cDNA or gDNA.

As handled by the study authors: Reference gene primer amplification in the assay estimated nucleated cell counts. Sequencing was performed with immunoSEQ multiplex PCR; in TCRdb, only in-frame clones are kept and a portion is missing. The V and J calls and clone size come from that table; D and trimming were worked out from the DNA. The sample includes roughly 280,000 clones, approximately 86% of them seen just once. Germline trimming cut 6 bases from V and 7 bases from J; bases unmatched to any gene: 9. CDR1 MNHEY and CDR2 SVGAGI come from the germline V gene. CDR3 length: 15 amino acids. This rearrangement joins TRBV6-5 to TRBJ2-5, with 12 bases identical to TRBD2. Sequencing used peripheral blood. This clonotype was obtained from a man aged 25 to 40 with active or convalescent COVID-19. CDR3 protein: CASSRSSGGVGTQYF. Written as DNA, the CDR3 is TGTGCCAGCAGCAGATCTAGCGGGGGGGTTGGGACCCAGTACTTC.